The 2 T cell receptor beta chains reported below all come from one sample, sequenced in a study of cytomegalovirus exposure and HLA in healthy donors. Assay used: immunoSEQ multiplex PCR; TCRdb lists only in-frame clones, some missing. Of more than 110,000 clones in the sample, around nine tenths were seen once. Input material: PBMCs. These receptors were collected from a woman aged 18-29 years in good health and CMV-seropositive.

The chain couples TRBV7-9 to TRBJ2-1; 8 positions agree with TRBD2. V lost 5 bases to trimming and J lost 5 bases; unmatched junction nucleotides: 14. The germline CDR1 and CDR2 sequences are SEHNR and FQNEAQ (reference sequence). This CDR3 comprises 17 residues. CDR3 in DNA: TGTGCCAGCAGCCTCCGGCCTAGCGGGCCCCAAAACAATGAGCAGTTCTTC. This codes for CASSLRPSGPQNNEQFF. The whole variable domain, remainder taken from reference TRBV7-9 and TRBJ2-1, is DTGVSQNPRHKITKRGQNVTFRCDPISEHNRLYWYRQTLGQGPEFLTYFQNEAQLEKSRLLSDRFSAERPKGSFSTLEIQRTEQGDSAMYLCASSLRPSGPQNNEQFFGPGTRLTVL.

V gene TRBV30 combines with J gene TRBJ2-2; D is uncertain. This CDR3 is 15 amino acids long. V lost 2 bases, J lost 3 bases, and 13 bases lay in between. CDR1 GTSNPN and CDR2 SVGIG come from the germline V gene (reference sequence). The CDR3 here is CAWSFKSLDTGELFF. CDR3 in DNA: TGTGCCTGGAGTTTTAAGTCTCTAGACACCGGGGAGCTGTTTTTT.